This is a list of T cell receptor beta chains from one sample in a study of blood T cell repertoires in COVID-19. The data were produced by immunoSEQ multiplex PCR, yet TCRdb's version contains in-frame clones alone and is incomplete. The sample holds roughly 140,000 clones, 70% to 90% seen once. The specimen sequenced was peripheral blood. Receptors were obtained from a woman between 40 and 50 years old with active or convalescent COVID-19. The CDR3 runs from the conserved cysteine through the conserved F or W. The D gene is left open where the match is weak. Clone size is given for some rows only: seen once, a few or many times, or a class if the clone is expanded.

V gene,clone size,CDR3 length,J gene,D gene,CDR3 protein,CDR3 DNA
TRBV30,NA,14,TRBJ1-5,NA,CAWSGGSSGQPQHF,TGTGCCTGGAGTGGCGGGAGCAGTGGTCAGCCCCAGCATTTT
TRBV28,NA,15,TRBJ1-1,TRBD1,CASSPFGQGRAEAFF,TGTGCCAGCAGTCCTTTCGGACAGGGTAGGGCTGAAGCTTTCTTT
TRBV6-2/TRBV6-3,NA,14,TRBJ2-7,TRBD2,CASSISGRTTVQYF,TGTGCCAGCAGTATAAGCGGGAGGACTACGGTGCAGTACTTC
TRBV19,NA,17,TRBJ1-2,TRBD1,CASTGGPGTGPSYGYTF,TGTGCCAGTACCGGGGGACCCGGGACAGGGCCTTCATATGGCTACACCTTC
TRBV9,NA,15,TRBJ1-5,NA,CASSGAGTNNQPQHF,TGTGCCAGCAGCGGCGCCGGGACAAATAATCAGCCCCAGCATTTT
TRBV7-8,few,18,TRBJ2-1,TRBD2,CASSLARGTSGIYNEQFF,TGTGCCAGCAGCTTAGCGCGCGGGACTAGCGGGATCTACAATGAGCAGTTCTTC
TRBV7-6,NA,18,TRBJ2-3,TRBD1,CASSHIPSGQRLTDTQYF,TGTGCCAGCAGCCATATACCTTCGGGACAGAGACTCACAGATACGCAGTATTTT
TRBV2,NA,15,TRBJ2-7,TRBD2,CASSVTSGGSYEQYF,TGTGCCAGCAGCGTGACTAGCGGGGGGTCCTACGAGCAGTACTTC
TRBV2,NA,13,TRBJ2-5,NA,CATFQTVWETQYF,TGTGCCACATTCCAGACAGTCTGGGAGACCCAGTACTTC
TRBV6-4,once,12,TRBJ2-3,NA,CASSASTDTQYF,TGTGCCAGCAGTGCTAGCACAGATACGCAGTATTTT
TRBV6-6,NA,14,TRBJ2-1,TRBD2,CATNLAASYNEQFF,TGTGCCACAAACCTAGCGGCATCCTACAATGAGCAGTTCTTC
TRBV3-1/TRBV3-2,NA,17,TRBJ2-2,TRBD2,CASSRSLAGVGTGELFF,TGTGCCAGCAGCCGCTCCTTAGCGGGAGTTGGGACCGGGGAGCTGTTTTTT
TRBV7-9,NA,14,TRBJ1-3,TRBD1,CASSTGTGGNTIYF,TGTGCCAGCAGCACCGGGACAGGGGGAAACACCATATATTTT
TRBV7-9,NA,15,TRBJ2-7,TRBD1,CASSFWTGENYEQYF,TGTGCCAGCAGCTTCTGGACAGGGGAGAACTACGAGCAGTACTTC
TRBV29-1,few,14,TRBJ1-6,NA,CSVKEADYNSPLHF,TGCAGCGTCAAAGAGGCCGACTATAATTCACCCCTCCACTTT
TRBV18,once,12,TRBJ2-3,NA,CASSRRRDTQYF,TGTGCCAGCTCCCGACGGAGAGATACGCAGTATTTT
TRBV30,few,16,TRBJ2-3,TRBD2,CAWSGGAGAVSDTQYF,TGTGCCTGGAGTGGTGGAGCGGGAGCAGTGTCAGATACGCAGTATTTT
TRBV28,NA,14,TRBJ1-6,NA,CAGRGSSYNSPLHF,TGTGCCGGGAGGGGCAGCTCCTATAATTCACCCCTCCACTTT
TRBV10-3,NA,11,TRBJ1-2,TRBD1,CAIGDLTGYTF,TGTGCCATCGGGGACCTGACAGGGTACACCTTC
TRBV4-1,few,16,TRBJ2-1,NA,CASSHPFATPDNEQFF,TGCGCCAGCAGCCATCCCTTCGCAACCCCGGACAATGAGCAGTTCTTC
TRBV12-3/TRBV12-4,NA,13,TRBJ2-5,NA,CASSQGSGRTQYF,TGTGCCAGCAGCCAGGGTTCCGGCCGGACCCAGTACTTC
TRBV9,NA,15,TRBJ2-7,TRBD2,CASSPLAGPSYEQYF,TGTGCCAGCAGCCCACTAGCGGGGCCCTCCTACGAGCAGTACTTC
TRBV7-9,once,17,TRBJ2-2,TRBD2,CASSSGTSGTNTGELFF,TGTGCCAGCAGCTCTGGGACTAGCGGGACGAACACCGGGGAGCTGTTTTTT
TRBV7-8,NA,14,TRBJ1-2,NA,CASSSVTGTWGYTF,TGTGCCAGCAGCTCCGTTACAGGGACGTGGGGCTACACCTTC
TRBV19,once,15,TRBJ1-5,TRBD1,CASKGQPGIYQPQHF,TGTGCCAGTAAGGGACAGCCAGGGATTTATCAGCCCCAGCATTTT
TRBV6-2/TRBV6-3,NA,16,TRBJ2-7,TRBD2,CASSWNGLAGTYEQYF,TGTGCCAGCAGTTGGAACGGACTAGCGGGGACCTACGAGCAGTACTTC
TRBV3-1/TRBV3-2,NA,14,TRBJ1-1,TRBD1,CASSRGQALSEAFF,TGTGCCAGCAGCCGGGGACAGGCGCTCTCCGAAGCTTTCTTT
TRBV19,once,13,TRBJ2-3,NA,CASSGDRIDTQYF,TGTGCCAGTAGTGGCGACAGGATAGATACGCAGTATTTT
TRBV10-2,NA,11,TRBJ2-7,NA,CASSAVHEQYF,TGCGCCAGCAGTGCTGTCCACGAGCAGTACTTC
TRBV19,once,16,TRBJ1-2,NA,CASSIIGGAAIHGYTF,TGTGCCAGTAGTATAATAGGAGGCGCGGCAATCCATGGCTACACCTTC
TRBV28,NA,15,TRBJ1-2,NA,CASTLRGHAAYGYTF,TGTGCCAGCACCCTTAGAGGCCACGCAGCCTATGGCTACACCTTC
TRBV28,NA,15,TRBJ2-7,NA,CASSPLGVKNYEQYF,TGTGCCAGCAGTCCCCTCGGGGTAAAAAACTACGAGCAGTACTTC
TRBV6-4,NA,15,TRBJ1-1,NA,CASSDAGGAGTEAFF,TGTGCCAGCAGTGACGCGGGAGGTGCTGGCACTGAAGCTTTCTTT
TRBV5-6,NA,15,TRBJ1-1,NA,CASSLENRGTAEAFF,TGTGCCAGCAGCTTAGAGAATCGGGGAACGGCTGAAGCTTTCTTT
TRBV28,NA,14,TRBJ1-2,NA,CASSLFAGSYGYTF,TGTGCCAGCAGTTTATTCGCAGGATCCTATGGCTACACCTTC
TRBV18,NA,17,TRBJ1-1,NA,CASSPPQGSPPNTEAFF,TGTGCCAGCTCACCACCGCAGGGATCCCCCCCGAACACTGAAGCTTTCTTT